The 15 T cell receptor beta chains below come from one sample, sequenced in a study of regulatory T cells in long-lasting Graves disease (TCRdb year 2021). The method behind the library was multiplex PCR. Data came from an Illumina HiSeq 4000. TCR beta libraries were built with iRepertoire HTBI primers and Arm-PCR amplification of CDR3 regions. TCRdb reprocessed the public reads (quality trimming at Q25 with fastp, clone calling with MiXCR) and kept in-frame beta chains. Rows with one shared CDR3 protein collapse into an entry with the most common genes and DNA. This sample comprises 450,000 or so distinct CDR3 sequences, roughly 20% of them detected only once. The ten top clones hold less than 9% of the sample. The label giving this sample's time point can be read as: persistent/refractory GD, antithyroid drugs over 5 years with positive TRAb. For both TCR sequencing and RNA sequencing, RNA was extracted from PBMCs using TRIzol.

Specimen: peripheral blood mononuclear cells (PBMCs), collected when the disease was refractory, from a patient treated with antithyroid drugs. The receptors originated from a female donor with Graves disease.

This clonotype was picked up a small number of times. The chain has TRBV6-1 and TRBJ1-5, with 10 bases identical to TRBD1. The germline CDR1 and CDR2 sequences are MNHNS and SASEGT. The ends lost 5 bases at V and 5 bases at J; junction bases unmatched: 9. The CDR3 is 16 amino acids. The CDR3 nucleotides read TGTGCCAGCAGTCGCGGGACAGGGGTCGATCATCAGCCCCAGCATTTT. Translated, it gives CASSRGTGVDHQPQHF.

The chain combines TRBV6-6 with TRBJ1-1; D gene ambiguous. Between the trimmed V and J ends, which lost 0 bases and 5 bases, there was a span of 16 bases. The CDR3 runs to 16 residues. Looked up from germline, CDR1 is MNHNY and CDR2 is SVGAGI (reference sequence). Here the CDR3 DNA reads TGTGCCAGCAGTTACTCGACGGCAGGCAAAAGAACTGAAGCTTTCTTT. Translated: CASSYSTAGKRTEAFF.

As to this clonotype: Germline and junction disagree at one end, which may indicate a read error. The CDR3 nucleotides read TGTGCCAGCAGCCGGACCGGGACAGTTAATGAAAGACTGTTTTTT. Amino acids: CASSRTGTVNERLFF. The V gene is TRBV28, the J gene TRBJ1-4, with 7 bases lining up with TRBD1. The germline CDR1 and CDR2 sequences are MDHEN and SYDVKM. This CDR3 spans 15 amino acids.

This clonotype appeared many times. J is TRBJ2-7 and V is TRBV28; tentative D call: TRBD1 (5 bases). The germline CDR1 and CDR2 sequences are MDHEN and SYDVKM. CDR3 size: 14 residues. V was pared by 7 bases and J by 0 bases, with 13 bases between. The CDR3 here is CASTLQGFSYEQYF. The CDR3 DNA follows: TGTGCCAGCACCTTGCAGGGTTTCTCCTACGAGCAGTACTTC. Looking up the rest from reference TRBV28 and TRBJ2-7 gives the full variable domain: DVKVTQSSRYLVKRTGEKVFLECVQDMDHENMFWYRQDPGLGLRLIYFSYDVKMKEKGDIPEGYSVSREKKERFSLILESASTNQTSMYLCASTLQGFSYEQYFGPGTRLTVT.

This chain uses TRBV6-1 with TRBJ1-6; no clear D. Per germline, CDR1 MNHNS and CDR2 SASEGT. This CDR3 contains 15 residues. V was cut by 5 bases and J by 7 bases, with 15 bases left in between. The CDR3 reads CASSPLDLINSPLHF. In DNA form, the CDR3 reads TGTGCCAGCAGTCCCCTCGATCTAATCAATTCACCCCTCCACTTT.

This clonotype was picked up many times. The rearrangement uses TRBV20-1 and TRBJ1-5; a weak D match, TRBD1 (6 bases). V lost 0 bases to trimming and J lost 5 bases, with 17 bases between them. Germline loops: CDR1 DFQATT, CDR2 SNEGSKA (reference sequence). The CDR3 is 16 amino acids. In DNA, the CDR3 is TGCAGTGCTAGAGACACAGGGAGGGACCATGATCAGCCCCAGCATTTT. It translates to CSARDTGRDHDQPQHF.

This clonotype turned up a few times. This rearrangement joins TRBV19 to TRBJ2-7; D may match TRBD1 or TRBD2 (5 bases each). Germline-derived CDR1 and CDR2 are LNHDA and SQIVND (reference sequence). This CDR3 has 13 amino acids. V was shortened by 6 bases and J by 0 bases, with 9 bases between the two germline ends. The CDR3 loop reads CASSRDHSYEQYF. The CDR3 nucleotides read TGTGCCAGTAGCCGGGACCACTCCTACGAGCAGTACTTC.

This clonotype showed up many times. V is TRBV5-8 and J is TRBJ1-1; no firm D call. With 0 bases removed from V and 7 bases from J, the gap between germline ends came to 10 bases. The CDR3 consists of 13 residues. Germline CDR1 SGHTS, CDR2 YDEGEE. As DNA, the CDR3 is TGTGCCAGCAGCTTGGGCCCCGCCATTGAAGCTTTCTTT. Translation: CASSLGPAIEAFF.

In this sample, this clonotype turned up a few times. This chain links TRBV5-1 with TRBJ2-7, with 9 bases that match TRBD2. This CDR3 is built from 16 residues. CDR1 SGHRS and CDR2 YFSETQ come from the germline V gene. V lost 0 bases and J lost 3; bases outside the gene matches: 7. The CDR3 coding sequence is TGCGCCAGCAGCTTGGAGCGAGCGGGAGGACACTACGAGCAGTACTTC. Translation: CASSLERAGGHYEQYF.

This clonotype was seen repeatedly, ten times or more. The chain employs TRBV24-1 and TRBJ1-1; 8 bases are a match to TRBD1. After removal of 7 bases from V and 2 bases from J, the junction contained 5 bases not matched to a gene. Germline V gives CDR1 KGHDR, CDR2 SFDVKD. The CDR3 extends over 14 amino acids. The CDR3 DNA reads as TGTGCCACCAGACCTACAGGGGGAAACACTGAAGCTTTCTTT. Its protein product is CATRPTGGNTEAFF.

This chain connects TRBV24-1 to TRBJ2-2; 12 bases map to TRBD2. CDR1 KGHDR and CDR2 SFDVKD come from the germline V gene. J lost 1 base, V lost 2 bases, and 4 bases had no gene match. The CDR3 is made up of 18 amino acids. The CDR3 protein is CATSDWGLAGRNTGELFF. The CDR3 region has the DNA TGTGCCACCAGTGATTGGGGACTAGCGGGCCGGAACACCGGGGAGCTGTTTTTT.

This clonotype was found many times. The chain uses TRBV7-2 and TRBJ2-7, with TRBD1 identical over 11 bases. Germline V gene lookup returns CDR1 SGHTA and CDR2 FQGNSA. There are 15 residues in the CDR3. V was clipped by 3 bases and J by 5 bases; unmatched bases: 6. CDR3 sequence (DNA): TGTGCCAGCAGCTTCGGGACAGGGGGTTTGGACGAGCAGTACTTC. Amino acids: CASSFGTGGLDEQYF.

The genes are TRBV20-1 and TRBJ2-7; 7 bases map to TRBD2. V shed 2 bases, J shed 2 bases, and the junction held 3 bases outside the gene matches. This CDR3 comprises 13 residues. CDR1 is DFQATT and CDR2 is SNEGSKA in the germline V gene (reference sequence). Here the CDR3 DNA reads TGCAGTGCTAGACCTCGGGAGGCCTACGAGCAGTACTTC. Its translation is CSARPREAYEQYF.

This clonotype was seen only a few times. The rearrangement uses TRBV19 and TRBJ1-1; perhaps TRBD1 as D (6 bases). The ends were cut back, 5 bases at V and 1 base at J, with 17 bases in the middle. Germline V gives CDR1 LNHDA, CDR2 SQIVND (reference sequence). The CDR3 runs to 16 residues. The DNA of the CDR3 is TGTGCCAGTAGTGGCTGGACAGCTCAATCGAACACTGAAGCTTTCTTT. Its protein is CASSGWTAQSNTEAFF.

In its sample, this clonotype was seen many times. V gene TRBV27 combines with J gene TRBJ2-2; 9 bases align to TRBD1. The CDR3 has 16 amino acids. The germline CDR1 and CDR2 sequences are MNHEY and SMNVEV (reference sequence). V trimming: 5 bases; J trimming: 4 bases; junction bases outside the gene matches: 8. The CDR3 region is CASSRTGGSRTGELFF. The CDR3 region has the DNA TGTGCCAGCAGTCGTACAGGGGGCTCACGCACCGGGGAGCTGTTTTTT.